This TCR beta chain originates from a study of T-cell memory formation after mild COVID-19. Findings and limits, study-wide: The CD4+ clones that contracted clustered mainly within CM and EM, and the CD8+ clones concentrated in EMRA.

In regard to this clonotype: What it recognizes is unknown.

TCRdb re-analysed the 5' RACE reads in MiXCR, keeping a single row per CDR3 protein. The table lists 92,000 or so distinct CDR3 sequences, around 16% of them singletons. Sequences were obtained from PBMCs or a T cell subset sorted from them (not recorded which). The TCR was taken from a young man who had mild COVID-19 (a few samples of this study predate the infection). Cell type and time point are not known.

CDR3 residues: CASSLWGQPQHF. The CDR3, as DNA: TGTGCCAGCAGTCTGTGGGGTCAGCCCCAGCATTTT. V gene TRBV27 combines with J gene TRBJ1-5; D is uncertain. V shed 5 bases and J shed 6 bases, with 8 bases lying between them. The V gene's germline CDR1 is MNHEY and CDR2 SMNVEV (reference sequence). This CDR3 spans 12 amino acids.